Presented here are 11 T cell receptor beta chains from one specimen sequenced in a study of shared clonotypes between healthy human individuals. Positive CCR7 selection of CD45RO-negative cells yielded the naive CD8 cells, and terminally differentiated effector memory CD45RA+ cells were excluded. Sequencing used immunoSEQ multiplex PCR; TCRdb keeps in-frame clones, though not all of them. This repertoire shows around 650,000 clones, 90% to 97% found once; its top ten account for more than 0.085%. The sequencing sample was made of naive CD8+ T cells sorted from blood. These receptor sequences come from a woman between 25 and 40 years old in good health.

This clone was observed once. The chain uses TRBV4-1 and TRBJ1-1; TRBD1 aligns across 7 bases. This CDR3 has 13 residues. The V gene's germline CDR1 is MGHRA and CDR2 YSYEKL. The V and J ends lost 5 bases and 3 bases, in that order; junction bases with no gene match: 3. As DNA, the CDR3 is TGCGCCAGCAGCGCCAGGGGGGACACTGAAGCTTTCTTT. Amino acid sequence: CASSARGDTEAFF.

This clone occurred once. V is TRBV6-5 and J is TRBJ1-2; TRBD1 might be the D (5 bases). This CDR3 is built from 13 residues. Germline loops: CDR1 MNHEY, CDR2 SVGAGI. Trimming stripped 0 bases from V and 8 bases from J, with 10 bases between. This CDR3 reads CASSYSAGLGYTF. The CDR3 nucleotides read TGTGCCAGCAGTTACTCGGCGGGGCTAGGCTACACCTTC.

This clone has a single count. The J gene is TRBJ2-1, the V gene TRBV2; D is undetermined. V was shortened by 8 bases and J by 0 bases, with 11 bases between the two germline ends. Germline assignment: CDR1 SNHLY and CDR2 FYNNEI. The CDR3 covers 14 residues. In DNA form, the CDR3 reads TGTGCCAGCCTTAACCCGAGCTCCTACAATGAGCAGTTCTTC. This codes for CASLNPSSYNEQFF. The complete variable domain, with remaining parts taken from reference TRBV2 and TRBJ2-1, reads EPEVTQTPSHQVTQMGQEVILRCVPISNHLYFYWYRQILGQKVEFLVSFYNNEISEKSEIFDDQFSVERPDGSNFTLKIRSTKLEDSAMYFCASLNPSSYNEQFFGPGTRLTVL.

CDR3 sequence (DNA): TGCGCCAGCAGTGAGTCGTACGTCCTGGCCAATGAGCAGTTCTTC. Protein product: CASSESYVLANEQFF. This chain links TRBV10-1 with TRBJ2-1; D remains ambiguous. V was pared by 0 bases and J by 6 bases, with 12 bases between. The CDR3 extends over 15 amino acids. Germline V gene lookup returns CDR1 WNHNN and CDR2 SYGVQD (reference sequence).

This clone showed up just once. The V and J genes are TRBV28 and TRBJ2-5; possibly TRBD1 for D (5 bases). This CDR3 is built from 16 residues. Trimming cost V 4 bases and J 5 bases, with 20 bases left between them. Germline CDR1 and CDR2: MDHEN and SYDVKM. Written as DNA, the CDR3 is TGTGCCAGCAGTTCACCTAGGCAGGGCCCCCGGGAGACCCAGTACTTC. Translating gives CASSSPRQGPRETQYF.

The rearrangement links TRBV19 to TRBJ1-3, with 7 positions matching TRBD1. The junction had 12 bases not matched to a gene; V was cut back by 10 bases and J by 0 bases. Germline CDR1 and CDR2: LNHDA and SQIVND (reference sequence). This CDR3 has 16 residues. The CDR3: CANYGTAIRSGNTIYF. The CDR3 region has the DNA TGTGCCAACTACGGGACAGCGATTCGCTCTGGAAACACCATATATTTT.

V and J are TRBV7-6 and TRBJ2-5, with D tentatively TRBD2 (6 bases). CDR1 is SGHVS, CDR2 FNYEAQ, per germline. With 7 bases removed from V and 1 base from J, the gap between germline ends came to 13 bases. CDR3 length: 14 amino acids. Here the CDR3 reads CASTVGTGQETQYF. The CDR3 DNA reads TGTGCCAGCACCGTGGGGACTGGCCAAGAGACCCAGTACTTC.

The gene calls are TRBV7-8 and TRBJ1-1; no clear D. This CDR3 is 13 amino acids long. Germline CDR1 is SGHVS and CDR2 is FQNEAQ. V was pared by 5 bases and J by 8 bases, with 15 bases between. DNA for the CDR3: TGTGCCAGCAGCCCAGAAGACCGAAAAGAAGCTTTCTTT. Protein sequence: CASSPEDRKEAFF.

This clone appeared once. The rearrangement links TRBV10-2 to TRBJ2-5; tentatively, D is TRBD1 or TRBD2 (5 bases each). Germline V gives CDR1 WSHSY, CDR2 SAAADI. Deletions cut 6 bases from V and 4 bases from J, with 18 bases between. This CDR3 contains 15 residues. CDR3 sequence (DNA): TGCGCCAGCAGCTCACCCTGGGGGAGCGGAGAGACCCAGTACTTC. Amino acids: CASSSPWGSGETQYF.

V gene TRBV30 combines with J gene TRBJ2-7, with 7 positions matching TRBD2. Trimming removed 6 bases from V and 1 base from J; junction bases left unmatched: 9. The CDR3 contains 14 residues. Germline V CDR1 and CDR2: GTSNPN, SVGIG (reference sequence). CDR3 nucleotide sequence: TGTGCCTGTGGGGACTATCCCCCTTCCTACGAGCAGTACTTC. As protein: CACGDYPPSYEQYF.

This chain uses TRBV29-1 with TRBJ1-2, with a tentative D call TRBD1 (5 bases). V was clipped by 4 bases and J by 6 bases, with 9 bases between them. Per germline, CDR1 SQVTM and CDR2 ANQGSEA. The CDR3 is made up of 11 amino acids. The CDR3 sequence: CSVVVRDGYTF. The CDR3 DNA follows: TGCAGCGTTGTTGTCAGGGATGGCTACACCTTC.